A single T cell receptor (beta chain) is shown here with its context. The data were obtained in a study of blood T cell repertoires in COVID-19. Sequenced by immunoSEQ multiplex PCR; TCRdb stores in-frame clones only, minus some. The sample has about 120,000 clones, approximately 80% seen once; the top ten hold roughly an eighth. This CDR3 comprises 14 residues. Germline-derived CDR1 and CDR2 are SGHVS and FQNEAQ. With 1 base removed from V and 1 base from J, the gap between germline ends came to 7 bases. Sequenced sample: peripheral blood. This clonotype originated in a human donor in a cohort sampled during active COVID-19. The chain carries TRBV7-8 and TRBJ1-2; D is uncertain. CDR3: CASSLGARNYGYTF. CDR3 coding DNA: TGTGCCAGCAGCTTAGGGGCGCGTAACTATGGCTACACCTTC.